In its sample, the clone carrying this T cell receptor (beta chain) was seen a few times. Its specificity is unknown. Recording of this donor's CMV serostatus was not done. This entry belongs to a study of cytomegalovirus exposure and HLA in healthy donors. Whole-study findings and limits: Cytomegalovirus status was reportedly diagnosed by the classifier with high sensitivity and specificity.

Germline V CDR1 and CDR2: ENHRY, SYGVKD. Trimming stripped 10 bases from V and 3 bases from J, with 19 bases between. This CDR3 contains 14 residues. It was with 60 Vbeta and 13 Jbeta primers that the PCR ran. Produced via immunoSEQ multiplex PCR; TCRdb's table is partial and in-frame only. The sample lists around 150,000 clones, 80% occurring once. This sequence originates from a man aged 25-40 years in good health. Sequencing was performed on PBMCs. The chain is built from TRBV10-3 and TRBJ2-7; possible D gene TRBD1, 8 bases. As DNA, the CDR3 is TGTGCCACCACCACAGGGGGAGGGGGCTACGAGCAGTACTTC. Translating it yields CATTTGGGGYEQYF.